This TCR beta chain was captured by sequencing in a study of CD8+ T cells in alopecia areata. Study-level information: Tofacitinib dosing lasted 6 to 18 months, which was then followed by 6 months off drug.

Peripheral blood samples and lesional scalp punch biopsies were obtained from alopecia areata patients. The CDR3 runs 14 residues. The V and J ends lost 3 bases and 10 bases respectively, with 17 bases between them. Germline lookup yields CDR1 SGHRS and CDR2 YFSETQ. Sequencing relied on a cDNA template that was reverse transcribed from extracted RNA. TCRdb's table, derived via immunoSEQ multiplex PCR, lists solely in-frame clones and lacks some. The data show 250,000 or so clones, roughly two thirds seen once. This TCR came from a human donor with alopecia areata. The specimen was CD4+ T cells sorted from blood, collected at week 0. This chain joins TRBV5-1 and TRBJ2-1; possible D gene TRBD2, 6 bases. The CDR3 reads CASSWKALRGEQFF. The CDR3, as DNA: TGCGCCAGCAGCTGGAAGGCCCTGCGGGGCGAGCAGTTCTTC.